The clone carrying this T cell receptor beta chain turned up a few times. Its antigen remains unknown. This record belongs to a study of T cell responses to AZD1222 COVID-19 vaccine. At the level of the study: Timing groups of about 4 and about 12 weeks for second doses were pooled. Study-wide points: Reportedly, nearly half the spike-specific TCRs target unmutated variant regions. Among the donors, most were white British and more were female, and clonal diversity was possibly underestimated. Repertoire samples came only from after the peak T cell response.

Libraries were prepared by immunoSEQ multiplex PCR; TCRdb keeps only in-frame clonotypes and omits some of them. The repertoire holds 90,000 to 150,000 clones, with more than 75% as singletons. Here the sequenced sample was peripheral blood, taken on day 0 of AZD1222 vaccination. This clonotype was sampled from an adult in good health.

CDR3 loop: CASSFKQGRDNYGYTF. In nucleotides, the CDR3 is TGTGCCAGCAGCTTTAAACAGGGCCGGGATAACTATGGCTACACCTTC. This chain uses TRBV5-5 with TRBJ1-2, with D tentatively TRBD1 (6 bases). Germline loops: CDR1 SGHKS, CDR2 YYEKEE (reference sequence). The V end lost 2 bases, the J end lost 1 base, and 15 bases lay between the germline ends. CDR3 size: 16 residues.